This T cell receptor (beta chain) was retrieved from a study of T-cell reconstitution after alpha-beta-depleted transplantation in children. As it was prepared, the TCRbeta library received unique molecular identifiers. TCRdb redid the calling of the PCR reads with MiXCR, one entry per CDR3 protein. Altogether about 300,000 distinct CDR3 sequences are present, around a tenth being singletons, with the ten largest covering 7% to 9.5%. This clonotype was observed a few times. Sample: PBMCs, taken before TCRalphabeta/CD19-depleted stem cell transplant. The source of this sequence is a boy under three years old with acute myeloid leukemia, due to receive a stem cell transplant.

In DNA, the CDR3 is TGTGCCAGCAGCCAAGCGGCAGGGGGCAGTCCTAATGAAAAACTGTTTTTT. It encodes CASSQAAGGSPNEKLFF. The chain uses TRBV3-1 and TRBJ1-4; 8 nucleotides align to TRBD1. Germline CDR1 reads LGHDT; CDR2 reads YNNKEL (reference sequence). With V trimmed by 1 base and J by 3 bases, 7 bases remained unmatched. The CDR3 loop spans 17 amino acids.